These 2 T cell receptor beta chains originate from one sample sequenced in a study of blood T cells in healthy people across ages. For the second PCR, which ran for about 6 to 12 cycles, a sample-barcoded 5' primer and a J-beta primer mix were used. Each CDR3 protein is one row after TCRdb ran MiXCR on the 5' RACE reads. The data hold approximately 1.5 million distinct CDR3 sequences, with 35% to 45% observed a single time. The sequenced sample was blood. The origin of the receptors is a woman aged 18-29 years in good health.

This clonotype was seen only once. The gene calls are TRBV27 and TRBJ2-7; 7 positions agree with TRBD2. CDR1 and CDR2 from the germline V gene are MNHEY and SMNVEV (reference sequence). This CDR3 has 14 amino acids. V shed 6 bases and J 3 bases; nucleotides not matched to a gene: 8. The CDR3 sequence: CASRFGGNYYEQYF. For the CDR3, the DNA is TGTGCCAGCAGATTCGGGGGGAATTACTACGAGCAGTACTTC.

V usage is TRBV4-3 and J usage is TRBJ2-1; 9 bases are shared with TRBD2. V was pared by 1 base and J by 7 bases, with 8 bases of the junction left unmatched. Germline assignment: CDR1 LGHNA and CDR2 YSLEER. The CDR3 spans 16 residues. CDR3 residues: CASSQVRAGGRNEQFF. The CDR3 coding sequence is TGCGCCAGCAGCCAAGTTAGAGCGGGAGGTCGAAATGAGCAGTTCTTC.